The sequence of this TCR beta chain was determined in a study of blood T cell repertoires in COVID-19. J lost 2 bases, V lost 0 bases, and 10 bases had no gene match. The CDR3 runs 18 residues. Germline CDR1 is LGHNA and CDR2 is YSLEER. TCRdb's table, derived via immunoSEQ multiplex PCR, lists solely in-frame clones and lacks some. The table includes 350,000 to 400,000 clones, around nine tenths detected once. The sample was PBMCs or T cells enriched from blood (not recorded which). The chain links TRBV4-3 to TRBJ2-3; 8 bases align to TRBD2. The clonotype was recovered from a woman younger than 30 who had recovered from COVID-19. For the CDR3, the DNA is TGCGCCAGCAGCCAAGATCGTAACAGCGGGGGATACACAGATACGCAGTATTTT. Translated: CASSQDRNSGGYTDTQYF.